This T cell receptor beta chain stems from a study of vaccination and CD4 T cells after COVID-19. A note on this clonotype: Its antigen is unidentified.

Trimming removed 3 bases at V and 7 bases at J, with 6 bases between. Germline values: CDR1 SGHNT, CDR2 YENEEA. This CDR3 comprises 11 residues. The Oncomine TCR Beta short-read assay was applied to DNA of cultured CD4+ T cells. Each CDR3 protein is one row after TCRdb ran MiXCR on the PCR reads. The table has around 16,000 distinct CDR3 sequences, 40% to 55% seen once. Treatment indicated: approximately nine-day PBMC culture with coronavirus spike peptide pools or control peptides (ViraFEST assay). The specimen was CD4+ T cells from blood, cultured in vitro. The chain uses TRBV11-3 and TRBJ1-1; D is unresolved. The receptor's source is a human donor who had recovered from COVID-19. CDR3 sequence reads: CASSLKVEAFF. The CDR3 DNA is TGTGCCAGCAGCTTGAAGGTTGAAGCTTTCTTT.